These 32 T cell receptor beta chains originate from one sample sequenced in a study of T cells in Graves' hyperthyroidism and ophthalmopathy. Amplification targeted TCR beta CDR3 regions from RNA transcripts. When the TCR CDR3 underwent first-round RT-PCR, the HTBI primer set was used. MiXCR, run by TCRdb on the multiplex PCR reads, gives a single entry per CDR3 protein. The sample carries around 700,000 distinct CDR3 sequences, roughly a sixth recorded once. What was sequenced was blood. The receptors here all came from a woman aged 45-65 years with Graves' hyperthyroidism that later progressed to Graves' ophthalmopathy.

This clonotype was picked up a small number of times. The J gene is TRBJ2-3, the V gene TRBV4-1; 7 bases are shared with TRBD2. V dropped 1 base and J dropped 0; count of bases not matched to a gene: 13. Germline V gene sequence: CDR1 MGHRA, CDR2 YSYEKL. The length of the CDR3 is 19 residues. The CDR3 DNA reads TGCGCCAGCAGCCAAGTTCCCGGGACTATTCGCACTAGCACAGATACGCAGTATTTT. This codes for CASSQVPGTIRTSTDTQYF.

Ten or more counts support this clonotype. The CDR3 nucleotides are TGTGCCAGCAGCCCAGACTGGGAGGGAGGTTCAGATACGCAGTATTTT. Protein sequence: CASSPDWEGGSDTQYF. This chain joins TRBV11-1 and TRBJ2-3; TRBD2 agrees at 7 bases. The CDR3 contains 16 residues. The germline V gene has CDR1 SGHAT and CDR2 FQDESV (reference sequence). V was pared by 5 bases and J by 4 bases, with 12 bases of the junction left unmatched.

Concerning this clonotype itself: A read error may be the cause here, since a much bigger clone is one base away. J is TRBJ2-3 and V is TRBV7-8; 7 bases line up with TRBD1. V lost 4 bases to trimming and J lost 2 bases; unmatched junction nucleotides: 12. Germline V gene data show CDR1 as SGHVS and CDR2 as FQNEAQ. The CDR3 loop spans 17 amino acids. The CDR3 region has the DNA TGTGCCAGCAGCTCTCCAACAGGGGTCGCCCCCACAGATACGCAGTATTTT. As protein: CASSSPTGVAPTDTQYF.

The sample holds many counts of this clonotype. The chain links TRBV7-2 to TRBJ1-1; D is uncertain. The CDR3 has 12 residues. V lost 5 bases and J lost 8, with 12 bases in between. Germline CDR1 SGHTA, CDR2 FQGNSA. CDR3: CASSHETEEAFF. As DNA, the CDR3 is TGTGCCAGCAGCCACGAAACAGAAGAAGCTTTCTTT. The full variable domain, completed using reference TRBV7-2 and TRBJ1-1, is GAGVSQSPSNKVTEKGKDVELRCDPISGHTALYWYRQSLGQGLEFLIYFQGNSAPDKSGLPSDRFSAERTGGSVSTLTIQRTQQEDSAVYLCASSHETEEAFFGQGTRLTVV.

This clonotype has a handful of counts. The chain is built from TRBV4-2 and TRBJ2-3; 13 positions agree with TRBD2. Germline CDR1 LGHNA, CDR2 YNFKEQ. The trim removed 4 bases at V and 0 bases at J, leaving 7 bases unmatched. The CDR3 is made up of 18 amino acids. This CDR3 reads CASSPRLAGGLSTDTQYF. The CDR3 DNA reads as TGTGCCAGCAGCCCGAGACTAGCGGGGGGACTTAGCACAGATACGCAGTATTTT.

This clonotype was seen repeatedly, ten times or more. The J gene is TRBJ2-3, the V gene TRBV11-2; D gene unclear. V lost 4 bases to trimming and J lost 2 bases, with 7 bases between them. CDR3 length: 13 residues. Germline V gene sequence: CDR1 SGHAT, CDR2 FQNNGV. The DNA of the CDR3 is TGTGCCAGCAGCTCTCCACACACAGATACGCAGTATTTT. Residues: CASSSPHTDTQYF.

This clonotype was seen many times. This rearrangement joins TRBV11-2 to TRBJ2-1; maybe TRBD2 (5 bases). CDR3 length equals 17 residues. Per the germline V gene, CDR1 is SGHAT and CDR2 is FQNNGV. V was trimmed by 0 bases and J by 0 bases, leaving 12 bases between them. The chain's CDR3 is CASSLDPLGSSYNEQFF. The CDR3 coding sequence is TGTGCCAGCAGCTTAGATCCACTAGGGAGCTCCTACAATGAGCAGTTCTTC.

This clonotype appeared a few times. The chain uses TRBV19 and TRBJ1-5; 8 nucleotides line up with TRBD1. After removal of 3 bases from V and 1 base from J, the junction contained 2 bases not matched to a gene. In germline, CDR1 is LNHDA, CDR2 SQIVND (reference sequence). The CDR3 covers 15 residues. The CDR3 loop is CASSIGQGSNQPQHF. The CDR3 DNA reads TGTGCCAGTAGTATCGGACAGGGAAGCAATCAGCCCCAGCATTTT.

The V call is TRBV3-1, the J call TRBJ1-6, with D tentatively TRBD1 (6 bases). This CDR3 is 16 amino acids long. Trimming removed 5 bases from V and 4 bases from J, with 15 bases in between. CDR1 is LGHDT, CDR2 YNNKEL, per germline (reference sequence). The CDR3: CASSSDRKTYNSPLHF. CDR3 coding DNA: TGTGCCAGCAGCTCCGACAGGAAAACTTATAATTCACCCCTCCACTTT.

The J gene is TRBJ2-1, the V gene TRBV12-3 or TRBV12-4; 10 bases map to TRBD2. After removal of 6 bases from V and 0 bases from J, the junction contained 8 bases not matched to a gene. The CDR3 has 17 residues. The CDR3 sequence: CASSRTSGVPSYNEQFF. The CDR3 nucleotides are TGTGCCAGCAGCCGGACTAGCGGCGTACCCTCCTACAATGAGCAGTTCTTC.

This clonotype came up many times. CDR3 region: CASSLGVYDIAYEQYF. Here the CDR3 DNA reads TGTGCCAGCAGCTTGGGAGTGTATGATATCGCCTACGAGCAGTACTTC. The chain recombines TRBV5-6 with TRBJ2-7; D remains ambiguous. Germline CDR1 reads SGHDT; CDR2 reads YYEEEE. The CDR3 spans 16 residues. V lost 0 bases and J lost 2, with 15 bases in between.

This clonotype has at least ten counts. The chain carries TRBV20-1 and TRBJ1-6, with D unresolved. The CDR3 has 11 residues. The germline CDR1 and CDR2 sequences are DFQATT and SNEGSKA (reference sequence). Trimming shortened V by 1 base and J by 7 bases, and 2 bases separated the two germline ends. Written as DNA, the CDR3 is TGCAGTGCTAGAGGGAATTCACCCCTCCACTTT. This codes for CSARGNSPLHF.

This chain uses TRBV3-1 with TRBJ2-1, with 12 bases lining up with TRBD2. Trimming removed 4 bases from V and 8 bases from J; junction bases left unmatched: 6. The length of the CDR3 is 15 residues. The germline V gene has CDR1 LGHDT and CDR2 YNNKEL (reference sequence). In DNA form, the CDR3 reads TGTGCCAGCAGCCCGAGACTAGCGGGGGCGGATGAGCAGTTCTTC. Amino acid sequence: CASSPRLAGADEQFF.

This clonotype was observed at least ten times. The chain is built from TRBV7-9 and TRBJ1-5; D is uncertain. The CDR3 sequence is 14 residues long. Trimming left V 5 bases short and J 2 bases short, with 10 bases between. CDR1 and CDR2 (germline): SEHNR, FQNEAQ (reference sequence). The CDR3 coding sequence is TGTGCCAGCAGCCCTCCGTGGGGCAATCAGCCCCAGCATTTT. This encodes CASSPPWGNQPQHF. The full variable domain, completed using reference TRBV7-9 and TRBJ1-5, is DTGVSQNPRHKITKRGQNVTFRCDPISEHNRLYWYRQTLGQGPEFLTYFQNEAQLEKSRLLSDRFSAERPKGSFSTLEIQRTEQGDSAMYLCASSPPWGNQPQHFGDGTRLSIL.

The table lists this clonotype with many counts. The J gene is TRBJ2-1, the V gene TRBV7-2; weak D call: TRBD1 (6 bases). Germline V gene lookup returns CDR1 SGHTA and CDR2 FQGNSA. The CDR3 sequence is 13 residues long. The V and J ends lost 4 bases and 5 bases respectively, with 9 bases between them. CDR3 nucleotides: TGTGCCAGCAGCTCGGACAGACACAATGAGCAGTTCTTC. Protein sequence: CASSSDRHNEQFF.

In this sample, this clonotype turned up many times. The genes are TRBV7-9 and TRBJ1-1; D gene ambiguous. Per the germline V gene, CDR1 is SEHNR and CDR2 is FQNEAQ (reference sequence). The length of the CDR3 is 12 residues. Trimming left V 4 bases short and J 4 bases short, with 7 bases between. CDR3 loop: CASSSLFTEAFF. The CDR3 DNA is TGTGCCAGCAGCTCCCTGTTCACTGAAGCTTTCTTT.

For this clonotype: A much larger clone lies a single base off, so this may be a read error. The chain uses TRBV2 and TRBJ2-7; D uncertain. CDR3 length equals 13 residues. V gave up 3 bases and J gave up 4 bases, with 10 bases separating them. Germline-derived CDR1 and CDR2 are SNHLY and FYNNEI. In nucleotides, the CDR3 is TGTGCCAGCAGTGACCAACTAACATACGAGCAGTACTTC. It codes for CASSDQLTYEQYF.

The table lists this clonotype with a few counts. The CDR3 end shows no conserved phenylalanine or tryptophan, and so a read error is likely. The chain joins TRBV6-2 or TRBV6-3 to TRBJ1-5; 9 bases align to TRBD1. J lost 2 bases, V lost 5 bases, and 1 base had no gene match. CDR1 and CDR2 (germline): MNHEY, SVGEGT. This CDR3 is built from 14 residues. The CDR3 sequence: CASSRQGGNQPQHL. In nucleotides, the CDR3 is TGTGCCAGCAGTCGACAGGGGGGCAATCAGCCCCAGCATCTT.

This clonotype was picked up a small number of times. The chain combines TRBV4-2 with TRBJ2-2, with TRBD2 identical over 12 bases. The CDR3 is 17 residues long. Germline V CDR1 and CDR2: LGHNA, YNFKEQ. Trimming removed 1 base from V and 7 bases from J; junction bases left unmatched: 7. CDR3 protein: CASSQAVLAGGLGELFF. For the CDR3, the DNA is TGTGCCAGCAGCCAAGCTGTTCTAGCGGGGGGGCTCGGGGAGCTGTTTTTT.

This chain joins TRBV6-1 and TRBJ1-2; tentatively, D is TRBD1 (5 bases). From germline, CDR1 is MNHNS and CDR2 SASEGT. CDR3 length: 13 amino acids. With 6 bases removed from V and 3 bases from J, the gap between germline ends came to 11 bases. The CDR3 DNA reads as TGTGCCAGCAGGAACCGGGACCACTATGGCTACACCTTC. Encoded protein: CASRNRDHYGYTF.

This clonotype was counted at least ten times. This rearrangement joins TRBV11-2 to TRBJ2-7; 8 bases agree with TRBD1. The CDR3 is 16 residues long. V trimming: 2 bases; J trimming: 4 bases; junction bases outside the gene matches: 10. Germline CDR1 reads SGHAT; CDR2 reads FQNNGV. The CDR3: CASSLMGDRPLYEQYF. The CDR3 bases are TGTGCCAGCAGCTTAATGGGGGACAGGCCGCTATACGAGCAGTACTTC.

The sample holds a few counts of this clonotype. The CDR3 DNA reads as TGTGCCAGTACCCACACGAGCTCCTACAATGAGCAGTTCTTC. This codes for CASTHTSSYNEQFF. J is TRBJ2-1 and V is TRBV7-9; no definite D call. Germline CDR1 SEHNR, CDR2 FQNEAQ (reference sequence). The CDR3 runs to 14 residues. The V and J ends lost 9 bases and 0 bases respectively, with 12 bases between them.

This clonotype appeared once. The chain uses TRBV6-4 and TRBJ2-5; 9 nucleotides match TRBD2. CDR1 MRHNA and CDR2 SNTAGT come from the germline V gene. J was trimmed by 3 bases and V by 9 bases; bases with no gene match: 11. This CDR3 is built from 15 residues. The chain's CDR3 is CARRRNSGGEETQYF. CDR3 coding DNA: TGTGCCAGACGACGGAATAGCGGGGGAGAAGAGACCCAGTACTTC.

This clonotype has a count of ten or more. The chain is built from TRBV5-1 and TRBJ1-5, with no clear D. The V and J ends lost 1 base and 1 base respectively, with 9 bases between them. The CDR3 is made up of 15 amino acids. Per the germline V gene, CDR1 is SGHRS and CDR2 is YFSETQ. CDR3 loop: CASSLNSASNQPQHF. The CDR3 bases are TGCGCCAGCAGCTTGAATTCCGCGAGCAATCAGCCCCAGCATTTT.

This clonotype was counted ten times or more. The gene calls are TRBV3-1 and TRBJ1-5; tentative D call: TRBD1 (6 bases). This CDR3 spans 12 amino acids. Germline CDR1 and CDR2: LGHDT and YNNKEL (reference sequence). V was shortened by 2 bases and J by 7 bases, with 6 bases between the two germline ends. The CDR3 DNA sequence: TGTGCCAGCAGCCAACAGGGGCAGCCCCAGCATTTT. It codes for CASSQQGQPQHF.

In this sample, this clonotype turned up many times. V gene TRBV5-1 combines with J gene TRBJ1-2, with 9 bases aligning to TRBD1. The CDR3 spans 15 residues. V shed 0 bases, J shed 8 bases, and the junction held 8 bases outside the gene matches. Germline V gene data show CDR1 as SGHRS and CDR2 as YFSETQ. The CDR3, as DNA: TGCGCCAGCAGCTTGGATTGGGGACAGGGTAAAGGCTACACCTTC. Translated, it gives CASSLDWGQGKGYTF.

At least ten counts were recorded for this clonotype. This rearrangement joins TRBV3-1 to TRBJ2-7; perhaps D is TRBD1 or TRBD2 (6 bases each). This CDR3 spans 15 amino acids. V was clipped by 1 base and J by 2 bases, with 12 bases between them. CDR1 is LGHDT, CDR2 YNNKEL, per germline (reference sequence). CDR3: CASSQVFRGPYEQYF. The CDR3 DNA sequence: TGTGCCAGCAGCCAAGTTTTCCGGGGGCCCTACGAGCAGTACTTC.

The chain couples TRBV27 to TRBJ2-2; tentatively, D is TRBD2 (5 bases). Trimming left V 4 bases short and J 7 bases short, with 7 bases between. CDR1 MNHEY and CDR2 SMNVEV come from the germline V gene (reference sequence). The CDR3 length is 12 residues. The CDR3 loop reads CASSSGDGELFF. CDR3 DNA: TGTGCCAGCAGTTCCGGGGACGGGGAGCTGTTTTTT.

This clonotype turned up a few times. V and J are TRBV14 and TRBJ2-7; D is ambiguous. Germline assignment: CDR1 SGHDN and CDR2 FVKESK. With 4 bases removed from V and 7 bases from J, the gap between germline ends came to 14 bases. The CDR3 is 13 amino acids. Here the CDR3 reads CASSLAPRAEQYF. The DNA of the CDR3 is TGTGCCAGCAGCCTAGCACCCCGGGCAGAGCAGTACTTC.

This clonotype occurred many times. The chain recombines TRBV2 with TRBJ1-5, with D unclear. The CDR3 is 18 residues long. Trimming shortened V by 2 bases and J by 0 bases, and 17 bases separated the two germline ends. Looked up from germline, CDR1 is SNHLY and CDR2 is FYNNEI. CDR3 region: CASSETVQRWGSNQPQHF. As DNA, the CDR3 is TGTGCCAGCAGTGAAACGGTCCAGCGGTGGGGTAGCAATCAGCCCCAGCATTTT.

The chain carries TRBV19 and TRBJ2-7, with 7 nucleotides matching TRBD1. The CDR3 sequence is 12 residues long. Looked up from germline, CDR1 is LNHDA and CDR2 is SQIVND (reference sequence). V was clipped by 5 bases and J by 7 bases; unmatched bases: 5. The CDR3 DNA is TGTGCCAGTAGTCACACCAGGGGGGAGCAGTACTTC. Protein: CASSHTRGEQYF. The whole variable domain, filled in from reference TRBV19 and TRBJ2-7, reads DGGITQSPKYLFRKEGQNVTLSCEQNLNHDAMYWYRQDPGQGLRLIYYSQIVNDFQKGDIAEGYSVSREKKESFPLTVTSAQKNPTAFYLCASSHTRGEQYFGPGTRLTVT.

A few counts support this clonotype. The V and J genes are TRBV6-1 and TRBJ2-7; D not certain. V was trimmed by 3 bases and J by 4 bases, leaving 16 bases between them. From germline, CDR1 is MNHNS and CDR2 SASEGT. This CDR3 comprises 15 residues. The CDR3 sequence is CASSDPPRVAYEQYF. In DNA, the CDR3 is TGTGCCAGCAGTGACCCCCCCCGGGTTGCATACGAGCAGTACTTC.